This TCR beta chain was sequenced during a study of cytomegalovirus exposure and HLA in healthy donors. 60 Vbeta and 13 Jbeta primers were used in PCR. The table came from immunoSEQ multiplex PCR; TCRdb's copy has only in-frame clones and leaves some out. The sample records some 250,000 clones, roughly 80% being singletons. Study results and limitations: V- and J-gene trimming in TCR beta was tied to a missense DCLRE1C variant by an analysis performed later. Listed as cytomegalovirus-associated were 150 to 200 TCR beta chains.

On this clone: Its specificity is unknown.

The CDR3 totals 13 residues. CDR1 is LGHNT and CDR2 is FRNRAP in the germline V gene. With 7 bases removed from V and 7 bases from J, the gap between germline ends came to 15 bases. The chain links TRBV12-5 to TRBJ2-3, with D perhaps matching TRBD2 (7 bases). What was sequenced was PBMCs. This clonotype was sampled from a woman aged 40 to 50 in good health and CMV-seropositive. The CDR3 sequence: CASVGGDTYTQYF. CDR3 nucleotides: TGTGCTAGTGTAGGGGGGGATACATATACGCAGTATTTT.